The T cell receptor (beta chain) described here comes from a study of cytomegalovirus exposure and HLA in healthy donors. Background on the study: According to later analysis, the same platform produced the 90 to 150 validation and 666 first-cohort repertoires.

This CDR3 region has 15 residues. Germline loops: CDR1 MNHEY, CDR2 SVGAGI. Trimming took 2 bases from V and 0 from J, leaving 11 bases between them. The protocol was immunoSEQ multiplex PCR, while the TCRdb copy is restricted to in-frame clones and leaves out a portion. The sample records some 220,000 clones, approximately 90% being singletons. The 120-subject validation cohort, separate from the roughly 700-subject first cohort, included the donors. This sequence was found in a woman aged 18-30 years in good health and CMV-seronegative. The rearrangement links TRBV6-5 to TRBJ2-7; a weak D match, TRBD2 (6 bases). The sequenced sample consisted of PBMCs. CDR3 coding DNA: TGTGCCAGCAGTTACCAGTCCGGGAGCTCCTACGAGCAGTACTTC. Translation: CASSYQSGSSYEQYF.